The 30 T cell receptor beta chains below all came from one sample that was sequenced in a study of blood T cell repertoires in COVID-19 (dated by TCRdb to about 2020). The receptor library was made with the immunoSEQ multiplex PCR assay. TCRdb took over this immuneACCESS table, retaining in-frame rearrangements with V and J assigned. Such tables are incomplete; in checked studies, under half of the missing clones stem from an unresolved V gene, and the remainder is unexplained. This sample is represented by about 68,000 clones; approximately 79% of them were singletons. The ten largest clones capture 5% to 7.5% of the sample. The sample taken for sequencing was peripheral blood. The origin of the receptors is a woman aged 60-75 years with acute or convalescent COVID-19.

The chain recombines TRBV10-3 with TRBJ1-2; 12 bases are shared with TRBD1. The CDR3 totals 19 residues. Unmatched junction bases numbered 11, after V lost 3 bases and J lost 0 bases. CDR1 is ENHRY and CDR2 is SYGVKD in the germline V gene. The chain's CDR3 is CAISERGTGGGQANYGYTF. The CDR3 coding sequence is TGTGCCATCAGTGAACGGGGGACAGGGGGCGGACAAGCTAACTATGGCTACACCTTC.

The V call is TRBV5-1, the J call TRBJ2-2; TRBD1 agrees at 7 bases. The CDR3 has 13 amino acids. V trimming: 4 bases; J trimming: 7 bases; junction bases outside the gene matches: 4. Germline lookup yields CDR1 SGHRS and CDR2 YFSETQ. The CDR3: CASSEQGVGELFF. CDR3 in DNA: TGCGCCAGCAGCGAGCAGGGGGTCGGGGAGCTGTTTTTT.

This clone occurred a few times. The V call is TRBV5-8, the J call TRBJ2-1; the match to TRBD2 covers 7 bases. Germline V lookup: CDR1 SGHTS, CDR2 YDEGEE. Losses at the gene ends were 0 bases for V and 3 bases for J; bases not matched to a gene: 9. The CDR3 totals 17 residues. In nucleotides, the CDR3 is TGTGCCAGCAGCTTGGCCCTCCTATTAGCGGGCTACAATGAGCAGTTCTTC. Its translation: CASSLALLLAGYNEQFF.

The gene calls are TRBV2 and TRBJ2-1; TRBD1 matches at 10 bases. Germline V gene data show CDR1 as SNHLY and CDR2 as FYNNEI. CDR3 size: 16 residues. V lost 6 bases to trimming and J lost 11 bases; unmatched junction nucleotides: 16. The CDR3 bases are TGTGCCAGCAGCGACATTTTGGGACAGGGGAGCCTAAAGCAGTTCTTC. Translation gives CASSDILGQGSLKQFF.

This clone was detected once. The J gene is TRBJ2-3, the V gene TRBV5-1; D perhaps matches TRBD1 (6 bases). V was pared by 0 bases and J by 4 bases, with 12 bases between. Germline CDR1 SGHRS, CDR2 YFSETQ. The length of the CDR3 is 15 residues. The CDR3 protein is CASSLDRAMADTQYF. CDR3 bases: TGCGCCAGCAGCTTGGACAGGGCGATGGCAGATACGCAGTATTTT.

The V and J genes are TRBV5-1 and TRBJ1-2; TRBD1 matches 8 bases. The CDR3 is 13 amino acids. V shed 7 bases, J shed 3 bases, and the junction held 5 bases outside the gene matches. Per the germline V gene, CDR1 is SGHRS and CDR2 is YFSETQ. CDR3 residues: CASALTGDYGYTF. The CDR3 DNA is TGCGCCAGCGCCCTGACAGGGGACTATGGCTACACCTTC. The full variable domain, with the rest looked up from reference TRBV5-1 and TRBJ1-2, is KAGVTQTPRYLIKTRGQQVTLSCSPISGHRSVSWYQQTPGQGLQFLFEYFSETQRNKGNFPGRFSGRQFSNSRSEMNVSTLELGDSALYLCASALTGDYGYTFGSGTRLTVV.

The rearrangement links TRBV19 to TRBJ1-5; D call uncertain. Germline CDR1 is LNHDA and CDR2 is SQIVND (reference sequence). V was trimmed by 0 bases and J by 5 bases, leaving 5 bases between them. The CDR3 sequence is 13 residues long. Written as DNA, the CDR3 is TGTGCCAGTAGTATAGAGAGAGATCAGCCCCAGCATTTT. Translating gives CASSIERDQPQHF. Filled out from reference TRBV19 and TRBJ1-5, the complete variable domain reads DGGITQSPKYLFRKEGQNVTLSCEQNLNHDAMYWYRQDPGQGLRLIYYSQIVNDFQKGDIAEGYSVSREKKESFPLTVTSAQKNPTAFYLCASSIERDQPQHFGDGTRLSIL.

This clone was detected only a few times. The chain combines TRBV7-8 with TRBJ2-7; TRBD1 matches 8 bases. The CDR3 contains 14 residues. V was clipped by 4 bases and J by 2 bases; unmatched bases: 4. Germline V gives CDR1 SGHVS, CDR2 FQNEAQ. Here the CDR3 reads CASSSQDRAYEQYF. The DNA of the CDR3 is TGTGCCAGCAGCTCCCAGGACAGGGCCTACGAGCAGTACTTC.

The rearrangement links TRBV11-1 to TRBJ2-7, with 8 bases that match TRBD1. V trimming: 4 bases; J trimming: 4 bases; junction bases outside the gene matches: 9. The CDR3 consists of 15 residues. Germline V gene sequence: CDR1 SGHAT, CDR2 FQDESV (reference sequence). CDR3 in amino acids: CASSSRTGWAYEQYF. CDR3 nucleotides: TGTGCCAGCAGCTCACGGACAGGGTGGGCGTACGAGCAGTACTTC.

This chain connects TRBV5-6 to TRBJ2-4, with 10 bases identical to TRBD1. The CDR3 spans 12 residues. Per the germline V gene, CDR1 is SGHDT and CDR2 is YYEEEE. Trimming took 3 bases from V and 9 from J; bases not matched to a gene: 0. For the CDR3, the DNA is TGTGCCAGCAGCTGGACAGGGGGCATTCAGTACTTC. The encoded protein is CASSWTGGIQYF.

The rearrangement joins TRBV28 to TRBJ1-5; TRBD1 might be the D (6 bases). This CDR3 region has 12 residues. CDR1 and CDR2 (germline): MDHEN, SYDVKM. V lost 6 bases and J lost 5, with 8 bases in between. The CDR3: CASRQGDQPQHF. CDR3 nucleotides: TGTGCCAGCAGACAGGGAGATCAGCCCCAGCATTTT.

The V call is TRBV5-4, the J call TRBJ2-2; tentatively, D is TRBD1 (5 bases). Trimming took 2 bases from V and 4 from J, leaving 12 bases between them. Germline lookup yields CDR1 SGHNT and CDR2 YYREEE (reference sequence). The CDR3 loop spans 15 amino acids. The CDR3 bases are TGTGCCAGCAGCTTTGAACAGGCTAGCACCGGGGAGCTGTTTTTT. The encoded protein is CASSFEQASTGELFF.

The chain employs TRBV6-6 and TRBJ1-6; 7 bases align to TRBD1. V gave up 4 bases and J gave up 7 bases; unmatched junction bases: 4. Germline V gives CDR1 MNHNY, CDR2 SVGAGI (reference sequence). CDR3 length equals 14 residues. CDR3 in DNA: TGTGCCAGCAGTTTGACAGGGACCAATTCACCCCTCCACTTT. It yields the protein CASSLTGTNSPLHF.

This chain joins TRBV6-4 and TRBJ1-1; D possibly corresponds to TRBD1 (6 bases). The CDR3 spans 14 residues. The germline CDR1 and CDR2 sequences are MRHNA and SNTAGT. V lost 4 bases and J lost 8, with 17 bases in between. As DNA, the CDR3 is TGTGCCAGCAGTGGAAAGAGAACCGGGACAGAAGCTTTCTTT. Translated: CASSGKRTGTEAFF.

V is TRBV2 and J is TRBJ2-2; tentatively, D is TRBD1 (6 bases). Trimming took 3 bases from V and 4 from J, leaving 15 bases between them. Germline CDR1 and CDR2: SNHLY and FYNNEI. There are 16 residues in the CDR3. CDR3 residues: CASSEGAGRGTGELFF. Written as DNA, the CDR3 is TGTGCCAGCAGTGAGGGGGCAGGCCGGGGCACCGGGGAGCTGTTTTTT.

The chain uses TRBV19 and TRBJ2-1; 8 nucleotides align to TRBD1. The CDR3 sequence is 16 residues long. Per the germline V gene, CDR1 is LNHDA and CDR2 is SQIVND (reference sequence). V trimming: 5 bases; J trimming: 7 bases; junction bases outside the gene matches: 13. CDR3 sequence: CASSLTGTGQWNEQFF. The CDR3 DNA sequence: TGTGCCAGTAGTCTCACCGGGACAGGTCAGTGGAATGAGCAGTTCTTC.

The DNA for the CDR3 is TGTGCCAGCAGTTTTTATGTAGGGGGGGTAGGGTATTTT. It encodes CASSFYVGGVGYF. The V call is TRBV12-3 or TRBV12-4, the J call TRBJ1-3, with D perhaps matching TRBD1 (6 bases). CDR3 length: 13 amino acids. V was cut by 3 bases and J by 16 bases, with 19 bases left in between.

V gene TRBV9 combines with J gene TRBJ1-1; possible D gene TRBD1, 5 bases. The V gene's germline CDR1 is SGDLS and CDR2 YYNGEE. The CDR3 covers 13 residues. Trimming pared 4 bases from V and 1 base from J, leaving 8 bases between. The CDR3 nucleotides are TGTGCCAGCAGCCAGGGCCGGAACACTGAAGCTTTCTTT. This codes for CASSQGRNTEAFF. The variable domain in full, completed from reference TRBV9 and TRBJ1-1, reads DSGVTQTPKHLITATGQRVTLRCSPRSGDLSVYWYQQSLDQGLQFLIQYYNGEERAKGNILERFSAQQFPDLHSELNLSSLELGDSALYFCASSQGRNTEAFFGQGTRLTVV.

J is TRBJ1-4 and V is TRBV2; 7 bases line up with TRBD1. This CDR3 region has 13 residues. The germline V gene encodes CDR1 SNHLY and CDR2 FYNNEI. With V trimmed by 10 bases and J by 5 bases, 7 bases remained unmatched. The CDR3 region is CATAGTENEKLFF. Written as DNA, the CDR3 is TGTGCCACCGCCGGGACAGAAAATGAAAAACTGTTTTTT. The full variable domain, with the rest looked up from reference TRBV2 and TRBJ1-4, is EPEVTQTPSHQVTQMGQEVILRCVPISNHLYFYWYRQILGQKVEFLVSFYNNEISEKSEIFDDQFSVERPDGSNFTLKIRSTKLEDSAMYFCATAGTENEKLFFGSGTQLSVL.

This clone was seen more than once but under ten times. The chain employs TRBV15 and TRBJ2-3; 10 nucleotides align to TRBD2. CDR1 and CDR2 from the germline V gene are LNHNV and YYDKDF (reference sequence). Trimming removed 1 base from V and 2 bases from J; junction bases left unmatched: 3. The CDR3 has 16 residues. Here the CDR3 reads CATSRGTSGDTDTQYF. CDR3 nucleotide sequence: TGTGCCACCAGCAGAGGGACTAGCGGAGACACAGATACGCAGTATTTT.

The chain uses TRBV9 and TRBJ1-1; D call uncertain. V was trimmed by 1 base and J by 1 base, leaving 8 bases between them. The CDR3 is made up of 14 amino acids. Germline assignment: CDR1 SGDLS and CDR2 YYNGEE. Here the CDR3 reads CASSVMGSNTEAFF. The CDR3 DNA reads TGTGCCAGCAGCGTAATGGGCTCGAACACTGAAGCTTTCTTT.

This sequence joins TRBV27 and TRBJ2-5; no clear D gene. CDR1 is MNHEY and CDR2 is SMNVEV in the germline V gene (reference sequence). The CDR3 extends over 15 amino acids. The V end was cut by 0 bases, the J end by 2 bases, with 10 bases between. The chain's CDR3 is CASSLSYQLQETQYF. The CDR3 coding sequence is TGTGCCAGCAGTTTATCATATCAACTTCAAGAGACCCAGTACTTC.

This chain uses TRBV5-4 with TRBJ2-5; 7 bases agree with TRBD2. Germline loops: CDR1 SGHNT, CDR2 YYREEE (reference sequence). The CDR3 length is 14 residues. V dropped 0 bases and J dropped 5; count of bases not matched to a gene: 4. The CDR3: CASSLDGGRETQYF. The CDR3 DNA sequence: TGTGCCAGCAGCTTGGACGGGGGGAGGGAGACCCAGTACTTC.

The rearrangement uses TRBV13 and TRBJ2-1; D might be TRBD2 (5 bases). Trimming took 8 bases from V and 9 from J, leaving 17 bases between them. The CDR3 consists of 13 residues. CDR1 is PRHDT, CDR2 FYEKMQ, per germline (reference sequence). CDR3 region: CASGSRGFTEQFF. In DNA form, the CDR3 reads TGTGCCAGCGGTTCCCGGGGTTTCACTGAGCAGTTCTTC.

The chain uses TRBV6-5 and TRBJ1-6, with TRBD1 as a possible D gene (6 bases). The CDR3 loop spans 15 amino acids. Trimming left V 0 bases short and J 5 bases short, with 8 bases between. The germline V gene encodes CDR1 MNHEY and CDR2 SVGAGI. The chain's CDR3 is CASSYSTGDNSPLHF. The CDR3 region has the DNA TGTGCCAGCAGTTACTCGACAGGAGATAATTCACCCCTCCACTTT.

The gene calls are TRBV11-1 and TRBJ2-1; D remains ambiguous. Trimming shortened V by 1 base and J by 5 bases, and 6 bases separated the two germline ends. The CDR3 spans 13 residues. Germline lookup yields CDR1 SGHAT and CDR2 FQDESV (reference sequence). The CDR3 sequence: CASSLGPDNEQFF. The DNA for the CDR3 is TGTGCCAGCAGCTTAGGGCCAGACAATGAGCAGTTCTTC.

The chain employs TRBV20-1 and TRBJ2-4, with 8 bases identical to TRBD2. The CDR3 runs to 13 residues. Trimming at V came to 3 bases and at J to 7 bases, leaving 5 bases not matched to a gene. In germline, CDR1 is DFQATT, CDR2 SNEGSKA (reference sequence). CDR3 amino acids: CSASVVAGNIQYF. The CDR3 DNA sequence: TGCAGTGCTAGTGTCGTAGCGGGGAACATTCAGTACTTC.

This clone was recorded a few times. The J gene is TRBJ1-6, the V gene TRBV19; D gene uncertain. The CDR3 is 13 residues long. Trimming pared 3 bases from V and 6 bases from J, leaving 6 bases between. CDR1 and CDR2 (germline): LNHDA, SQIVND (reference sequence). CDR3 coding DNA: TGTGCCAGTAGTATGACATTTAATTCACCCCTCCACTTT. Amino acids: CASSMTFNSPLHF.

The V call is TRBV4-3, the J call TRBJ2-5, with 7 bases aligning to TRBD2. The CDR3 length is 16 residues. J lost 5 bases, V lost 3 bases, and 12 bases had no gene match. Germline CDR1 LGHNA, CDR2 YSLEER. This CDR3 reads CASSHEQGGEGETQYF. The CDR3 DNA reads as TGCGCCAGCAGCCATGAGCAGGGAGGGGAGGGGGAGACCCAGTACTTC.

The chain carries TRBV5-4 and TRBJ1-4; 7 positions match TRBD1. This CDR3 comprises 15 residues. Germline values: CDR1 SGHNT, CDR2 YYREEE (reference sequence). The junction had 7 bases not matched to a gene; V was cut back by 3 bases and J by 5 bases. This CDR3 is CASSSGTERNEKLFF. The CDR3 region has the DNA TGTGCCAGCAGCTCAGGGACAGAAAGGAATGAAAAACTGTTTTTT. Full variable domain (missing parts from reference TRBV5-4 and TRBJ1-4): ETGVTQSPTHLIKTRGQQVTLRCSSQSGHNTVSWYQQALGQGPQFIFQYYREEENGRGNFPPRFSGLQFPNYSSELNVNALELDDSALYLCASSSGTERNEKLFFGSGTQLSVL.